The sequence of this T cell receptor (beta chain) was determined in a study of blood T cell repertoires in COVID-19. The wider study: T cells, B-cell-depleted T cells, or PBMCs supplied cDNA or gDNA.

Original processing notes: Reference gene primer amplification in the assay estimated nucleated cell counts. Assay: immunoSEQ multiplex PCR; the TCRdb copy retains only in-frame clones and omits some. The V and J calls and clone size were taken over from that table, and D and trimming were inferred from the DNA. In the table there are fewer than 200,000 clones, roughly 70% of which are singletons. V was shortened by 0 bases and J by 0 bases, with 27 bases between the two germline ends. The germline CDR1 and CDR2 sequences are MGHRA and YSYEKL. CDR3 size: 22 residues. The chain has TRBV4-1 and TRBJ1-5, with D possibly being TRBD1 (5 bases). The sample was peripheral blood. This receptor was obtained from a woman older than 75 with acute or convalescent COVID-19. In nucleotides, the CDR3 is TGCGCCAGCAGCCAAGATGGGACTGGGATGCCACGGGGAAGAAGTAGCAATCAGCCCCAGCATTTT. Residues: CASSQDGTGMPRGRSSNQPQHF.